This T cell receptor (beta chain) is drawn from a study of regulatory T cells in long-lasting Graves disease. As for time point: persistent/refractory GD, antithyroid drugs over 5 years with positive TRAb. The TCR library was made from RNA extracted from PBMCs. In building TCR beta libraries, iRepertoire HTBI primers were used together with Arm-PCR of CDR3 regions. TCRdb reanalysed the multiplex PCR reads using MiXCR and keeps one entry per CDR3 protein. This repertoire shows under 500,000 distinct CDR3 sequences, less than 25% found once; its top ten account for less than 25%. The CDR3 length is 15 residues. Germline CDR1 MDHEN, CDR2 SYDVKM. V lost 5 bases, J lost 4 bases, and 17 bases lay in between. This clonotype was counted ten times or more.

This chain connects TRBV28 to TRBJ1-1; no clear D. The sequence derives from a female donor with Graves disease. The sample consisted of peripheral blood mononuclear cells (PBMCs), taken when the disease was refractory, from a patient treated with antithyroid drugs. CDR3 nucleotides: TGTGCCAGCAGTCTAGGACCCCTTTGGGGCACTGAAGCTTTCTTT. The encoded protein is CASSLGPLWGTEAFF.